This record concerns one TCR beta chain sequence. The target antigen is unknown. This sample is part of a study of cytomegalovirus exposure and HLA in healthy donors. A multiplex PCR was run with 60 Vbeta primers and 13 Jbeta primers. Source study methods: Later analysis identified 80 million to 85 million unique TCR beta chains, approximately 11 million shared. Clones were read by immunoSEQ multiplex PCR, and TCRdb kept only the in-frame ones, dropping some. V, J and clone size reflect that table, while D and trimming were determined from the DNA. The table shows nearly 200,000 clones, with 82% occurring only once. Per germline, CDR1 MNHNS and CDR2 SASEGT. The CDR3 extends over 14 amino acids. Trimming left V 4 bases short and J 2 bases short, with 10 bases between. Findings and caveats of the study: Productive rates of about 90% or about 30% were seen for most TCR beta V segments in an earlier analysis. Reports credit the classifier with highly specific, highly sensitive diagnosis of cytomegalovirus status. Follow-up analysis later connected one missense variant in DCLRE1C with trimming of TCR beta V- and J-genes.

This receptor was obtained from a boy under 10 years old in good health and CMV-seronegative. Sequences were obtained from PBMCs. The chain combines TRBV6-1 with TRBJ2-3; D is perhaps TRBD1 (5 bases). CDR3 amino acids: CASSVQDPTDTQYF. The CDR3 nucleotides read TGTGCCAGCAGTGTACAGGATCCCACAGATACGCAGTATTTT.